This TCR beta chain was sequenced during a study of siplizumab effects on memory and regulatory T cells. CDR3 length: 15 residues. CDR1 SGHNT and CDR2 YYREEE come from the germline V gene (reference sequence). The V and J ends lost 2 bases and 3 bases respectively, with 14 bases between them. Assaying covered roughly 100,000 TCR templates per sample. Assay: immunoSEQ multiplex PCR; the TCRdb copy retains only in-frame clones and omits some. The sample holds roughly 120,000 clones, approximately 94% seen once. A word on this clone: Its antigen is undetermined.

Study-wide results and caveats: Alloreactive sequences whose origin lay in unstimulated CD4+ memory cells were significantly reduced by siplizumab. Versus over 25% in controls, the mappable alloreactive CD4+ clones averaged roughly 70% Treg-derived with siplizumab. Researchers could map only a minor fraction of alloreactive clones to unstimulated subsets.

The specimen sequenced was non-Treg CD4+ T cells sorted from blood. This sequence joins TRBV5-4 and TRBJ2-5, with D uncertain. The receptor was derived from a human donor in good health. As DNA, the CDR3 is TGTGCCAGCAGCTTCTCAGACCGAAGGGAAGAGACCCAGTACTTC. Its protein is CASSFSDRREETQYF.